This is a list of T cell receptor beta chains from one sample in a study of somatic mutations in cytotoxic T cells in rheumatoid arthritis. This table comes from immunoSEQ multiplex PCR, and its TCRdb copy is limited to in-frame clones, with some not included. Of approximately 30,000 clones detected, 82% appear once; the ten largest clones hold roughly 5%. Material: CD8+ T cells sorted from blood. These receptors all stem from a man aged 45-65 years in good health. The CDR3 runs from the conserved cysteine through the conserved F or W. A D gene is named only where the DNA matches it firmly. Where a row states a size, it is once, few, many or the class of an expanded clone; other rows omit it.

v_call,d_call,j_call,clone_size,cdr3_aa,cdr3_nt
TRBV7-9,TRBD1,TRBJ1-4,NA,CASSHGTGGTTNEKLFF,TGTGCCAGCAGCCACGGGACAGGGGGTACAACTAATGAAAAACTGTTTTTT
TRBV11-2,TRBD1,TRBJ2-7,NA,CASSSDRGAYEQYF,TGTGCCAGCAGCTCCGACAGGGGTGCCTACGAGCAGTACTTC
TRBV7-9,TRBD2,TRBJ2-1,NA,CASSVISGRTSSYNEQFF,TGTGCCAGCAGCGTCATTAGCGGGAGGACGAGCTCCTACAATGAGCAGTTCTTC
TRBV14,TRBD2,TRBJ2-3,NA,CASSQDLLAGGQDTQYF,TGTGCCAGCAGCCAAGATCTGCTAGCGGGAGGGCAAGATACGCAGTATTTT
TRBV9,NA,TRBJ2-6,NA,CASSPSPQGANVLTF,TGTGCCAGCAGCCCCAGTCCCCAAGGGGCCAACGTCCTGACTTTC
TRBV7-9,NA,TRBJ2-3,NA,CASSSASSTDTQYF,TGTGCCAGCAGCTCCGCGAGTAGCACAGATACGCAGTATTTT
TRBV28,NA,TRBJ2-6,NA,CASSPRSSGANVLTF,TGTGCCAGCAGTCCCCGTAGCTCTGGGGCCAACGTCCTGACTTTC
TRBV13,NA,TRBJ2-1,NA,CASSLGDLVFYNEQFF,TGTGCCAGCAGCTTAGGGGACTTAGTATTCTACAATGAGCAGTTCTTC
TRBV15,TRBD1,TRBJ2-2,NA,CATSTLPPGQGAGELFF,TGTGCCACCAGCACTTTACCCCCGGGACAGGGGGCCGGGGAGCTGTTTTTT
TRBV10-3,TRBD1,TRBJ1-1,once,CAISLAEQGVVNTEAFF,TGTGCCATCAGTTTAGCGGAACAGGGGGTAGTGAACACTGAAGCTTTCTTT
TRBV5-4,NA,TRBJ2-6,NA,CASSLLTAGSGANVLTF,TGTGCCAGCAGCTTGTTGACAGCCGGCTCTGGGGCCAACGTCCTGACTTTC
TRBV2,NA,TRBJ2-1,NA,CASSWLATYNEQFF,TGTGCCAGCAGTTGGCTAGCGACCTACAATGAGCAGTTCTTC
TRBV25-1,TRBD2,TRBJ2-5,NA,CASSEIAGGIQETQYF,TGTGCCAGCAGTGAAATAGCGGGGGGAATCCAAGAGACCCAGTACTTC
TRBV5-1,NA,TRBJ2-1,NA,CASSLFGESWNEQFF,TGCGCCAGCAGCTTGTTTGGAGAAAGTTGGAATGAGCAGTTCTTC
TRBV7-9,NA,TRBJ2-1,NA,CASSPTRSYNEQFF,TGTGCCAGCAGCCCTACGCGCTCCTACAATGAGCAGTTCTTC
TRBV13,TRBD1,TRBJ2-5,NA,CASSLDRGETQYF,TGTGCCAGCAGCTTGGACAGGGGAGAGACCCAGTACTTC
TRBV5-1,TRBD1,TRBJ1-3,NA,CASSLGPGQAGSGNTIYF,TGCGCCAGCAGCTTGGGCCCTGGACAGGCCGGCTCTGGAAACACCATATATTTT
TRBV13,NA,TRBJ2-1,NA,CASSSGLADEQFF,TGTGCCAGCAGCTCCGGACTGGCCGATGAGCAGTTCTTC
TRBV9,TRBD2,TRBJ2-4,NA,CASSLTSGGAKNIQYF,TGTGCCAGCAGTCTGACTAGCGGGGGAGCCAAAAACATTCAGTACTTC
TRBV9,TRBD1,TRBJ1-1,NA,CASSHRQGQGRNTEAFF,TGTGCCAGCAGCCACCGACAGGGGCAGGGTAGGAACACTGAAGCTTTCTTT
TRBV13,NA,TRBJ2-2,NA,CASSLGANTGELFF,TGTGCCAGCAGCTTAGGGGCGAACACCGGGGAGCTGTTTTTT
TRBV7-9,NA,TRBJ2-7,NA,CASSGGAGPTYEQYF,TGTGCCAGCAGTGGGGGGGCAGGCCCGACCTACGAGCAGTACTTC
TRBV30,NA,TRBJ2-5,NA,CAWSEGIDRDFRPQETQYF,TGTGCCTGGAGTGAGGGAATTGACAGGGACTTTAGGCCGCAAGAGACCCAGTACTTC
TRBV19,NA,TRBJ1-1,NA,CASTSANLNTEAFF,TGTGCCAGTACCTCCGCAAACCTGAACACTGAAGCTTTCTTT
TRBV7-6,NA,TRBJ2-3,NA,CASSPLRLASTDTQYF,TGTGCCAGCAGCCCCCTGAGGCTAGCTAGCACAGATACGCAGTATTTT
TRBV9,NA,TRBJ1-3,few,CASRSGNTIYF,TGTGCCAGCAGATCTGGAAACACCATATATTTT
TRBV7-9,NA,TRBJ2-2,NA,CASSLGSRAGELFF,TGTGCCAGCAGCTTAGGGAGTAGGGCCGGGGAGCTGTTTTTT
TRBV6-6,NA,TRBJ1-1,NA,CAGRVGQSLEAFF,TGTGCCGGCAGGGTAGGGCAATCTCTTGAAGCTTTCTTT
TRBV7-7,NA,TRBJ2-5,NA,CASSYKKQGETQYF,TGTGCCAGCAGCTATAAGAAACAGGGAGAGACCCAGTACTTC
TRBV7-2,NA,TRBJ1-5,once,CASAVDPVPAYLGPQHF,TGTGCCAGCGCGGTCGACCCGGTTCCTGCCTATCTGGGGCCCCAGCATTTT
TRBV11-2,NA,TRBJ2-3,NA,CASSLGGLAADTQYF,TGTGCCAGCAGCTTAGGGGGGCTAGCTGCTGATACGCAGTATTTT
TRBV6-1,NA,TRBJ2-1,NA,CASSEGLLEFF,TGTGCCAGCAGTGAGGGTCTTCTTGAGTTCTTC
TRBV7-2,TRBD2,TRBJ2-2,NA,CASSLDSGFPGELFF,TGTGCCAGCAGCTTGGATAGCGGGTTTCCCGGGGAGCTGTTTTTT
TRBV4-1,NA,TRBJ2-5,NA,CASSQSVGGRTQYF,TGCGCCAGCAGCCAATCCGTCGGGGGCCGGACCCAGTACTTC
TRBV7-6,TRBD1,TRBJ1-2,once,CASSQREGASGYTF,TGTGCCAGCAGCCAGAGGGAGGGGGCGAGTGGCTACACCTTC
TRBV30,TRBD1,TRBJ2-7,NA,CAWSWTGGGYEQYF,TGTGCCTGGAGCTGGACAGGGGGCGGGTACGAGCAGTACTTC
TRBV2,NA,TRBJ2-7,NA,CASRPRGRGEQYF,TGTGCCAGCAGACCCAGGGGGAGGGGCGAGCAGTACTTC
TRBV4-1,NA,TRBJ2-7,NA,CASSQVLGNYEQYF,TGCGCCAGCAGCCAAGTCTTGGGGAACTACGAGCAGTACTTC
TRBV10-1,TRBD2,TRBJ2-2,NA,CASSGGLGRAGGELFF,TGCGCCAGCAGTGGGGGTTTGGGGAGGGCGGGCGGGGAGCTGTTTTTT
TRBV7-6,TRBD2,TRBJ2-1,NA,CASSASPGLAVVLFF,TGTGCCAGCAGCGCCTCCCCGGGGCTAGCGGTGGTTCTGTTCTTC
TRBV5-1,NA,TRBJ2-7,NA,CASSLGLAGTPYEQYF,TGCGCCAGCAGCTTGGGTTTGGCGGGTACCCCCTACGAGCAGTACTTC
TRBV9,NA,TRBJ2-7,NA,CASSPYDSSYEQYF,TGTGCCAGCAGCCCGTACGACAGCAGCTACGAGCAGTACTTC
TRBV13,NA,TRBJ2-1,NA,CASSPGLVYNEQFF,TGTGCCAGCAGCCCCGGACTCGTCTACAATGAGCAGTTCTTC
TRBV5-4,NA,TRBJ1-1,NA,CASSFGGPTEAFF,TGTGCCAGCAGCTTCGGGGGGCCCACTGAAGCTTTCTTT
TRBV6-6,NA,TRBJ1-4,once,CASSYSSNEKLFF,TGTGCCAGCAGTTACTCGTCTAATGAAAAACTGTTTTTT
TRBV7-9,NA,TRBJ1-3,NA,CASTPGQGSSGNTIYF,TGTGCCAGCACCCCAGGCCAGGGGAGCTCTGGAAACACCATATATTTT
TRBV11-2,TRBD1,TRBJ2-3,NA,CASSSQGAGADTQYF,TGTGCCAGCAGCTCCCAGGGGGCAGGGGCAGATACGCAGTATTTT
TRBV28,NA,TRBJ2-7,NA,CASSVGSWSSYEQYF,TGTGCCAGCAGTGTCGGGAGTTGGAGCTCCTACGAGCAGTACTTC
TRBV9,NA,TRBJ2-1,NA,CASSPQTRTYNEQFF,TGTGCCAGCAGCCCGCAGACTAGAACCTACAATGAGCAGTTCTTC
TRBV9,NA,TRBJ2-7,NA,CASSVGGRVHEQYF,TGTGCCAGCAGCGTAGGAGGCAGGGTCCACGAGCAGTACTTC
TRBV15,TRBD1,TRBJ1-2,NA,CATALLAGDRLNYGYTF,TGTGCCACCGCACTATTAGCAGGGGACAGGCTTAACTATGGCTACACCTTC
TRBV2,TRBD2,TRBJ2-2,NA,CASSEWGLAGGPVTGELFF,TGTGCCAGCAGTGAATGGGGTCTAGCGGGAGGGCCGGTCACCGGGGAGCTGTTTTTT
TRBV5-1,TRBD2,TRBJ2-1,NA,CASQPRDYTYNEQFF,TGCGCCAGCCAACCCCGGGACTACACCTACAATGAGCAGTTCTTC
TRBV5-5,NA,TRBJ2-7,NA,CASSFSPYEQYF,TGTGCCAGCAGCTTTTCACCCTACGAGCAGTACTTC
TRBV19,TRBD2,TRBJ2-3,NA,CASSIGTSGSKLDTQYF,TGTGCCAGTAGTATCGGGACTAGCGGGAGCAAATTAGATACGCAGTATTTT
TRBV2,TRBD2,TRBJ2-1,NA,CASSEEWTSGYNEQFF,TGTGCCAGCAGTGAAGAGTGGACTAGCGGCTACAATGAGCAGTTCTTC
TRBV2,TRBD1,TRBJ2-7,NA,CASRDRYHEQYF,TGTGCCAGCAGGGACAGGTATCACGAGCAGTACTTC
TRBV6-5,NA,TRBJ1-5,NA,CASSYSIYQPQHF,TGTGCCAGCAGTTACTCGATCTATCAGCCCCAGCATTTT
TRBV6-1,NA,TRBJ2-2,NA,CASSALRGRGTGELFF,TGTGCCAGCAGTGCACTCAGGGGTCGGGGCACCGGGGAGCTGTTTTTT